The clone carrying this T cell receptor beta chain was detected only a few times. Its target is unknown. This sample is part of a study of cytotoxic CD8 clonotypes in ibrutinib-treated CLL. Across the whole study: Among the patients, approximately ten presented as relapsed/refractory and fewer than 16 as treatment-naive; fewer than 18 showed unmutated IGHV. Results showed roughly 25 partial and 2 complete responses; following median 68 months, around 14 remained remitted, about twelve advanced. Patients gave response samples after a median around twelve months of treatment, range 6 to 36.

Findings of the study overall: Sustained-remission patients were sampled at one set of times and progressing patients at different ones.

The protocol was immunoSEQ multiplex PCR, while the TCRdb copy is restricted to in-frame clones and leaves out a portion. The sample contains some 17,000 clones, under 75% of which appear only once. The CDR3 spans 14 residues. In germline, CDR1 is SNHLY, CDR2 FYNNEI. The V and J ends lost 7 bases and 6 bases respectively, with 15 bases between them. The sequence derives from a human donor with chronic lymphocytic leukemia. V and J are TRBV2 and TRBJ1-4; a weak D match, TRBD1 (6 bases). Sequenced here: PBMCs, sampled after 12 months of ibrutinib treatment. CDR3 residues: CASKKRGNDEKLFF. As DNA, the CDR3 is TGTGCCAGCAAGAAGAGGGGGAACGATGAAAAACTGTTTTTT.